This T cell receptor (beta chain) was retrieved from a study of vaccination and CD4 T cells after COVID-19. Comment on this clonotype: The antigen is unknown.

Sequencing of the DNA from cultured CD4+ T cells was carried out with the Oncomine TCR Beta short-read assay. TCRdb independently ran MiXCR on the PCR reads; one entry per CDR3 protein. Among some 5,300 distinct CDR3 sequences listed, 35% to 45% were seen once. Noted treatment: 10-day PBMC culture with coronavirus spike peptide pools or control peptides (ViraFEST assay). Per the germline V gene, CDR1 is DFQATT and CDR2 is SNEGSKA (reference sequence). This CDR3 is built from 14 residues. After removal of 4 bases from V and 3 bases from J, the junction contained 7 bases not matched to a gene. The sample consisted of CD4+ T cells from blood, cultured in vitro. This clonotype was obtained from a human donor who had recovered from COVID-19. This chain joins TRBV20-1 and TRBJ2-3; 7 bases are a match to TRBD2. CDR3 sequence (DNA): TGCAGTGCTACCCCGGGACTAACGACAGATACGCAGTATTTT. Translated, it gives CSATPGLTTDTQYF.